This TCR beta chain is from a study of T cell responses to AZD1222 COVID-19 vaccine. Study-level background: Doses given second, at about 4 or about 12 weeks, were pooled.

General observations from the study: Elevations in Spike-specific TCR breadth and depth followed administration of two AZD1222 doses.

The protocol was immunoSEQ multiplex PCR, while the TCRdb copy is restricted to in-frame clones and leaves out a portion. Of roughly 160,000 clones in the sample, roughly 89% were seen once. Concerning this clone itself: The antigen is unknown.

The CDR3 loop spans 15 amino acids. V lost 4 bases and J lost 1, with 13 bases in between. Germline CDR1 reads GTSNPN; CDR2 reads SVGIG (reference sequence). The TCR comes from an adult in good health. The source was peripheral blood, collected on day 0 of AZD1222 vaccination. The gene calls are TRBV30 and TRBJ2-2; D possibly matches TRBD1 or TRBD2 (5 bases each). CDR3 amino acids: CAWTWGTVNTGELFF. CDR3 DNA sequence: TGTGCCTGGACTTGGGGGACGGTGAACACCGGGGAGCTGTTTTTT.